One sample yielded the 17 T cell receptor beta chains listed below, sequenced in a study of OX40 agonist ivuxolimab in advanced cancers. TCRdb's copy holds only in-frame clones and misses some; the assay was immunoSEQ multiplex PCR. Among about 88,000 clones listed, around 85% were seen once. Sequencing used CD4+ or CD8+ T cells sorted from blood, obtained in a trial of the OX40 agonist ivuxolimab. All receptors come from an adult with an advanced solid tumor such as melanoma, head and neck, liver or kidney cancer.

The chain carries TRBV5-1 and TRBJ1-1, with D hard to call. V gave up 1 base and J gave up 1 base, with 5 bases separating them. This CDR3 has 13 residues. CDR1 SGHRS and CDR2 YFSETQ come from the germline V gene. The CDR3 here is CASSLHGNTEAFF. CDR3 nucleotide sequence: TGCGCCAGCAGCTTGCATGGGAACACTGAAGCTTTCTTT.

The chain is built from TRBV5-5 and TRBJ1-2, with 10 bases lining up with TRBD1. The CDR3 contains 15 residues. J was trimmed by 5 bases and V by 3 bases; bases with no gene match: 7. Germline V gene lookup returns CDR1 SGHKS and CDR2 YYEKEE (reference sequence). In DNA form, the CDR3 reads TGTGCCAGCAGCTCAGGACAGGGGGTGGGGTATGGCTACACCTTC. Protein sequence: CASSSGQGVGYGYTF.

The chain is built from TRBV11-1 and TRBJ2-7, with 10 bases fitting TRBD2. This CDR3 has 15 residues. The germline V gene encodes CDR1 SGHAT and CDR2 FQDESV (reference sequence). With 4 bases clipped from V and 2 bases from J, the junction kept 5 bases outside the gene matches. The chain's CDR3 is CASSWTSGGPYEQYF. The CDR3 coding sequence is TGTGCCAGCAGCTGGACTAGCGGAGGCCCCTACGAGCAGTACTTC. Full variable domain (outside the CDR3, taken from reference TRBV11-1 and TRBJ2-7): EAEVAQSPRYKITEKSQAVAFWCDPISGHATLYWYRQILGQGPELLVQFQDESVVDDSQLPKDRFSAERLKGVDSTLKIQPAELGDSAMYLCASSWTSGGPYEQYFGPGTRLTVT.

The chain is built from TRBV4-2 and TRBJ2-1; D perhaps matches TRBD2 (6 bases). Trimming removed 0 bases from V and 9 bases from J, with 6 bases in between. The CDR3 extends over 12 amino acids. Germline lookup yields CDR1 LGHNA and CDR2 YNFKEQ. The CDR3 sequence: CASSQEGGEQFF. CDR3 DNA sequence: TGTGCCAGCAGCCAAGAGGGAGGTGAGCAGTTCTTC.

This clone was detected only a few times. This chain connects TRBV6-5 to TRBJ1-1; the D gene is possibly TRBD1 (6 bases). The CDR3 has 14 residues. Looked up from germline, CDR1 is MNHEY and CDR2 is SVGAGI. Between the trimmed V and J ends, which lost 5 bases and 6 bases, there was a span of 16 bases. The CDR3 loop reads CASSQTGLQSEAFF. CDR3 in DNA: TGTGCCAGCAGTCAAACAGGGCTCCAGTCTGAAGCTTTCTTT.

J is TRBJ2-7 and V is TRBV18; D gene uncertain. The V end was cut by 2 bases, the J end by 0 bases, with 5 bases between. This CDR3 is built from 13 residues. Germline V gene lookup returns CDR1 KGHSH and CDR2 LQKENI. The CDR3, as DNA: TGTGCCAGCTCACCAGGGTTCTCCTACGAGCAGTACTTC. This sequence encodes CASSPGFSYEQYF.

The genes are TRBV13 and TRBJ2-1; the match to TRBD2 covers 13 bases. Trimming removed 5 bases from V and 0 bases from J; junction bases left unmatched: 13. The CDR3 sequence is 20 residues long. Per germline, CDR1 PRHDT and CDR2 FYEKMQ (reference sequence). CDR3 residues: CASSPISTSGRSSSYNEQFF. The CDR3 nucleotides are TGTGCCAGCAGCCCAATCTCGACTAGCGGGAGGTCCAGCTCCTACAATGAGCAGTTCTTC.

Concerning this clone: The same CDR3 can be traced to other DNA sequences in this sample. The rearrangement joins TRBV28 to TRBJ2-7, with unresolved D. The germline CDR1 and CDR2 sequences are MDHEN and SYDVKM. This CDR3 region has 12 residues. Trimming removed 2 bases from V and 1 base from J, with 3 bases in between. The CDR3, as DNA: TGTGCCAGCAGTTTAGTTTCCTACGAGCAGTACTTC. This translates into CASSLVSYEQYF.

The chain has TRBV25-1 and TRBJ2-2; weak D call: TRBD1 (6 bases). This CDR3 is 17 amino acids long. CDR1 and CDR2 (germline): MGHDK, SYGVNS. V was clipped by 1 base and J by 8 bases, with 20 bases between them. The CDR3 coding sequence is TGTGCCAGCAGTGAATCTGGGGTCAGGGGTGTGTTAGGGGAGCTGTTTTTT. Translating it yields CASSESGVRGVLGELFF.

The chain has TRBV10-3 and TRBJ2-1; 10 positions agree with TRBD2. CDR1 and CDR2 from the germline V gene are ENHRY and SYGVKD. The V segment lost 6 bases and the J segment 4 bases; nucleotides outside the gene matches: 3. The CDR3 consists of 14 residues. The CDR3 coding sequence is TGTGCCATCAGCTCTAGCGGGGGATACAATGAGCAGTTCTTC. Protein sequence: CAISSSGGYNEQFF.

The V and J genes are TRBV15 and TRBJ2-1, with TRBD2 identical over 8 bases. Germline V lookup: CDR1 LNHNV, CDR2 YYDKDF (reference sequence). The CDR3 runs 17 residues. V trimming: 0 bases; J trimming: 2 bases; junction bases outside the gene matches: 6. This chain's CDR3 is CATSRDLAGKPYNEQFF. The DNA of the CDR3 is TGTGCCACCAGCAGAGATTTAGCGGGGAAACCCTACAATGAGCAGTTCTTC. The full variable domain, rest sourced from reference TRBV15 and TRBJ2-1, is DAMVIQNPRYQVTQFGKPVTLSCSQTLNHNVMYWYQQKSSQAPKLLFHYYDKDFNNEADTPDNFQSRRPNTSFCFLDIRSPGLGDTAMYLCATSRDLAGKPYNEQFFGPGTRLTVL.

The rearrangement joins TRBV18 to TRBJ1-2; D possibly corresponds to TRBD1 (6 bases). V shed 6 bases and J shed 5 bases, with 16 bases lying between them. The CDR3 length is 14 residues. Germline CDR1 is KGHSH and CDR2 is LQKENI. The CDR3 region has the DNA TGTGCCAGCTCCCCCTCCCGGGACACTTATGGCTACACCTTC. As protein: CASSPSRDTYGYTF.

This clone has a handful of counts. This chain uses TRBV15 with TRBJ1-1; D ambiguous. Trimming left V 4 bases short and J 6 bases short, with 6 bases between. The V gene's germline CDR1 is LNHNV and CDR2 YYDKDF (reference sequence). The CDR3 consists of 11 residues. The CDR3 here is CATSITAEAFF. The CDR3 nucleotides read TGTGCCACCAGCATTACAGCTGAAGCTTTCTTT.

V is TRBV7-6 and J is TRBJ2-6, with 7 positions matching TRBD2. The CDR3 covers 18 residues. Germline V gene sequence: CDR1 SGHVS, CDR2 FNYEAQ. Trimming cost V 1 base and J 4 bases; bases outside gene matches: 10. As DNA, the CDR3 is TGTGCCAGCAGCTTAGTTGTCGGGGCGGGAGCCGGGGCCAACGTCCTGACTTTC. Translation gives CASSLVVGAGAGANVLTF.

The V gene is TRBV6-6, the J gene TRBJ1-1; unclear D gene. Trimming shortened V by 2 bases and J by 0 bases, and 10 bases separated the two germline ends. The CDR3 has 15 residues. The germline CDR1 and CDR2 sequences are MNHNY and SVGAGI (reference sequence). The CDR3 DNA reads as TGTGCCAGCAGTTACCCCGATGCCATGAACACTGAAGCTTTCTTT. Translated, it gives CASSYPDAMNTEAFF.

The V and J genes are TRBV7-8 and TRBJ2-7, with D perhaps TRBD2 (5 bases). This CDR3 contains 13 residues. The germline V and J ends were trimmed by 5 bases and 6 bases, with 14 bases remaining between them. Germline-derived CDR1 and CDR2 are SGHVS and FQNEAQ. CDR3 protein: CASSPPEGGEQYV. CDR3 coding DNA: TGTGCCAGCAGCCCCCCCGAGGGTGGCGAGCAGTACGTC.

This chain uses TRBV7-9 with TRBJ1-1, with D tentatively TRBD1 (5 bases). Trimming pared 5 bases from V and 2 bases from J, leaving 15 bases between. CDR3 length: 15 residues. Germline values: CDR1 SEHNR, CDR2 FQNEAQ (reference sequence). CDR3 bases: TGTGCCAGCAGCCTTGACCTGACAGTTAACACTGAAGCTTTCTTT. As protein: CASSLDLTVNTEAFF.